Below, one T cell receptor (beta chain) is given with its context. Its matching antigen is unknown. The data belong to a study of identical twins. Overall study results and limits: Conclusions were based on cross-sectional statistical analysis, without following the same donors. Out-of-frame alpha sequences common to twins exhibited a surplus of low generation probability.

Trimming removed 5 bases from V and 0 bases from J; junction bases left unmatched: 11. The germline V gene encodes CDR1 DFQATT and CDR2 SNEGSKA (reference sequence). The CDR3 spans 18 residues. TCRdb passed the 5' RACE reads through MiXCR, listing each CDR3 protein once. Here the sample spans approximately 690,000 distinct CDR3 sequences, 5.5% to 6.5% being singletons. The gene calls are TRBV20-1 and TRBJ2-2; 11 bases map to TRBD1. The TCR originated in a man aged 18-30 years in good health. Input material: naive T cells sorted from blood. This CDR3 is CSAPPTPGQGANTGELFF. CDR3 in DNA: TGCAGTGCTCCCCCGACACCGGGACAGGGGGCGAACACCGGGGAGCTGTTTTTT.